Described below is a single T cell receptor beta chain sequence and its context. What it binds is not known. It was with 60 Vbeta and 13 Jbeta primers that the PCR ran. This table comes from immunoSEQ multiplex PCR, and its TCRdb copy is limited to in-frame clones, with some not included. The top ten clones hold 0.79% of a sample with some 110,000 clones, around three quarters of them seen once. V lost 3 bases to trimming and J lost 2 bases, with 20 bases between them. Germline V gene data show CDR1 as SGHVS and CDR2 as FQNEAQ. CDR3 length: 17 residues. The data derive from a study of cytomegalovirus exposure and HLA in healthy donors. Study outcomes and limitations: Researchers reported in a later analysis that a missense DCLRE1C variant was tied to TCR beta V- and J-gene trimming.

The origin of this receptor is a boy younger than 18 in good health and CMV-seronegative. The source material was PBMCs. V and J are TRBV7-8 and TRBJ2-7, with D possibly TRBD2 on 6 matching bases. CDR3 sequence (DNA): TGTGCCAGCAGCTTTTACGTCGGCGAGCGGGTCACCTACGAGCAGTACTTC. It specifies CASSFYVGERVTYEQYF.